This entry lists 8 T cell receptor beta chains sequenced from one sample in a study of blood T cell repertoires in COVID-19. Profiling relied on immunoSEQ multiplex PCR, and the TCRdb table lists in-frame clones only, not all of them. This sample has around 120,000 clones; around 91% occur once, and the top ten carry 32%. The specimen was peripheral blood. These receptors were obtained from a woman older than 75 with acute or convalescent COVID-19.

The rearrangement joins TRBV29-1 to TRBJ1-2, with D tentatively TRBD1 (6 bases). Trimming left V 4 bases short and J 3 bases short, with 15 bases between. The germline CDR1 and CDR2 sequences are SQVTM and ANQGSEA. This CDR3 contains 14 residues. Here the CDR3 DNA reads TGCAGCGTTGGTGTGGGCTCAGGGGACTATGGCTACACCTTC. This codes for CSVGVGSGDYGYTF. The entire variable domain, with the rest obtained from reference TRBV29-1 and TRBJ1-2, is as follows: SAVISQKPSRDICQRGTSLTIQCQVDSQVTMMFWYRQQPGQSLTLIATANQGSEATYESGFVIDKFPISRPNLTFSTLTVSNMSPEDSSIYLCSVGVGSGDYGYTFGSGTRLTVV.

The V call is TRBV7-2, the J call TRBJ2-3, with TRBD2 as a possible D gene (5 bases). V gave up 1 base and J gave up 0 bases, with 14 bases separating them. The CDR3 loop spans 17 amino acids. In germline, CDR1 is SGHTA, CDR2 FQGNSA. This chain's CDR3 is CASSLVSRASSTDTQYF. Here the CDR3 DNA reads TGTGCCAGCAGCTTAGTCTCGAGGGCCTCTAGCACAGATACGCAGTATTTT. The full variable domain, with the rest looked up from reference TRBV7-2 and TRBJ2-3, is GAGVSQSPSNKVTEKGKDVELRCDPISGHTALYWYRQSLGQGLEFLIYFQGNSAPDKSGLPSDRFSAERTGGSVSTLTIQRTQQEDSAVYLCASSLVSRASSTDTQYFGPGTRLTVL.

This chain uses TRBV5-1 with TRBJ2-1; 9 bases fit TRBD2. Germline V gives CDR1 SGHRS, CDR2 YFSETQ. Unmatched junction bases numbered 11, after V lost 4 bases and J lost 6 bases. The CDR3 runs 16 residues. The CDR3, as DNA: TGCGCCAGCAGCCCGACCCCAGCGGGGGGTTCCAATGAGCAGTTCTTC. Translated, it gives CASSPTPAGGSNEQFF.

The chain combines TRBV5-5 with TRBJ2-7; D may be TRBD2 (6 bases). CDR3 length equals 13 residues. Trimming stripped 0 bases from V and 4 bases from J, with 8 bases between. Germline values: CDR1 SGHKS, CDR2 YYEKEE (reference sequence). In nucleotides, the CDR3 is TGTGCCAGCAGCTTGGTCGGGGGATACGAGCAGTACTTC. It yields the protein CASSLVGGYEQYF.

This clone has only a few counts. J is TRBJ1-1 and V is TRBV11-1; 7 bases are shared with TRBD1. The CDR3 covers 15 residues. The germline CDR1 and CDR2 sequences are SGHAT and FQDESV (reference sequence). V was pared by 2 bases and J by 6 bases, with 9 bases of the junction left unmatched. Here the CDR3 reads CASSLTSTGKAEAFF. CDR3 DNA sequence: TGTGCCAGCAGCTTAACATCGACAGGGAAGGCTGAAGCTTTCTTT. The variable domain in full, completed from reference TRBV11-1 and TRBJ1-1, reads EAEVAQSPRYKITEKSQAVAFWCDPISGHATLYWYRQILGQGPELLVQFQDESVVDDSQLPKDRFSAERLKGVDSTLKIQPAELGDSAMYLCASSLTSTGKAEAFFGQGTRLTVV.

This clone has a handful of counts. This chain connects TRBV2 to TRBJ1-6, with D hard to call. In germline, CDR1 is SNHLY, CDR2 FYNNEI. The CDR3 has 14 amino acids. Trimming cost V 5 bases and J 6 bases, with 11 bases left between them. The CDR3 DNA sequence: TGTGCCAGCAGTCCACAGTTAATTAATTCACCCCTCCACTTT. Encoded protein: CASSPQLINSPLHF.

The genes are TRBV14 and TRBJ2-2; maybe TRBD2 (5 bases). Germline CDR1 is SGHDN and CDR2 is FVKESK. The CDR3 loop spans 16 amino acids. Trimming shortened V by 0 bases and J by 7 bases, and 15 bases separated the two germline ends. The CDR3 loop is CASSQDPGIWVGELFF. The CDR3 DNA sequence: TGTGCCAGCAGCCAAGATCCGGGGATTTGGGTCGGGGAGCTGTTTTTT.

The rearrangement joins TRBV19 to TRBJ1-5; 8 positions match TRBD1. J gave up 1 base and V 4 bases, and 12 bases lay outside the gene matches. The CDR3 is made up of 18 amino acids. Germline V gives CDR1 LNHDA, CDR2 SQIVND (reference sequence). The CDR3 sequence is CASSRGQAARGSNQPQHF. Written as DNA, the CDR3 is TGTGCCAGTAGTAGGGGACAGGCGGCAAGGGGGAGCAATCAGCCCCAGCATTTT.